A single T cell receptor beta chain is shown here with its context. The antigen it recognizes is unknown. There are no base qualities to consult, and no much larger clone falls within one base. This record comes from a study of post-analysis software for immune sequencing data (dated by TCRdb to between 2014 and 2016). Concerning the study at large: The recorded disease courses included relapsing-remitting, secondary progressive and progressive-relapsing multiple sclerosis, and some patients had no subtype annotation. The patient repertoires were set against approximately 10 previously published healthy control repertoires from donors whose ages ranged from roughly 6 to 25 years. A subset of samples was prepared in parallel using single-end sample barcoding, then pooled and co-amplified after Illumina adapter ligation. Study-level results and caveats: Patients showed significantly higher frequencies than controls for 4 or 5 TRBV segments, among them TRBV5-6, TRBV5-1 and TRBV20-1. When samples were clustered directly using the F measure, samples prepared in the same batch co-clustered strongly, which prompted a batch-effect correction. Multiple sclerosis patients had significantly lower normalized Chao1 diversity than controls, a result that suggests substantial peripheral T-cell clonal expansion. The control group was slightly older than the multiple sclerosis patient group.

To demonstrate the VDJtools post-analysis software, the study profiled TCR beta repertoires from the peripheral blood of approximately twelve young patients with multiple sclerosis. The multiple sclerosis patients were children and adolescents ranging in age from about 6 to 16 years. Libraries came from PCR. The listed sequencing device is Illumina HiSeq 2500. To reduce PCR and sequencing biases, unique molecular identifiers were built into the TCR beta cDNA libraries. Approximately 500,000 cDNA molecules were obtained per 1 to 10 million input T cells, so each molecule approximated one T cell. The patient libraries were prepared and sequenced using the same protocol as the earlier healthy control dataset. Within a given batch, samples were prepared together, multiplexed and sequenced on the same HiSeq lane. From the authors' description of their analysis: MIGEC was used to process the raw barcoded reads, and molecular identifier groups with only a single read were discarded before consensus assembly and CDR3 extraction. VDJtools was used for post-analysis of the clonotype tables, with diversity normalized by down-sampling every dataset to the smallest sample size. In repertoire overlap clustering, CDR3 amino acid sequences, but not nucleotide sequences, were matched to correct batch-related cross-sample contamination. TCRdb reprocessed the public reads (quality trimming at Q25 with fastp, clone calling with MiXCR) and kept in-frame beta chains. Duplicate CDR3 protein sequences are folded into a single record with the most common DNA and genes. The V and J calls, along with clone size, are taken from TCRdb and not from the paper's own processing. Within this sample are some 260,000 distinct CDR3 sequences, with 35% to 40% of them counted one time only. The biggest ten clones account for under 5% of the sample.

CDR1 is given as MNHEY and CDR2 as SMNVEV, both from the germline V gene (reference sequence). V was cut back by 3 bases and J by 5 bases, leaving a gap of 14 bases between them. The CDR3 sequence holds 15 residues, the cysteine and phenylalanine included. Left in the record is the CDR3 DNA by itself, 45 bases read in frame from the first base. This sequence was found in a girl under 18 with multiple sclerosis. The sequenced material came from blood. The chain was built from TRBV27 and TRBJ2-1, with no reliable assignment of the D segment. The CDR3 reads as follows: CASSFYSSRHNEQFF. The nucleotides are TGTGCCAGCAGTTTCTACTCATCCCGACACAATGAGCAGTTCTTC.